This T cell receptor beta chain was recorded in a study of identical twins. Findings of the study overall: Fewer insertions marked abundant cord blood beta clonotypes; young adult naive trended weakly, memory not at all. Where out-of-frame alpha sequences were twin-shared, they showed excess low generation probability. Zero-insertion results could be subject to partial confounding by invariant MAIT and iNKT cells.

Points on this clonotype: As yet, its antigen is unknown.

There were only healthy Caucasians among the donors. Per germline, CDR1 KGHSH and CDR2 LQKENI. V lost 2 bases and J 5 bases, leaving 13 bases between the germline ends. The CDR3 totals 15 residues. TCRdb re-called the 5' RACE reads through MiXCR, storing one row per CDR3 protein. Of about 200,000 distinct CDR3 sequences listed, more than 9% are singletons. This TCR derives from a man in his fifties in good health. Sequenced material: memory T cells sorted from blood. V gene TRBV18 combines with J gene TRBJ1-5; D might be TRBD1 (5 bases). The CDR3: CASSPGQGRDQPQHF. In DNA, the CDR3 is TGTGCCAGCTCACCAGGGCAGGGCCGGGATCAGCCCCAGCATTTT.